One T cell receptor (beta chain) is described in this entry. These data are taken from a study of shared clonotypes between healthy human individuals. Libraries were prepared by immunoSEQ multiplex PCR; TCRdb keeps only in-frame clonotypes and omits some of them. The sample lists 650,000 to 700,000 clones, around 90% occurring once. The V gene's germline CDR1 is SGHDN and CDR2 FVKESK. This CDR3 contains 15 residues. Trimming removed 0 bases from V and 7 bases from J, with 13 bases in between. The genes are TRBV14 and TRBJ2-1; D is perhaps TRBD1 or TRBD2 (5 bases each). The TCR originated in a man between 18 and 35 years old in good health. Some clones in this sample may be carry-over from other donors' samples. Material: memory CD8+ T cells from PBMCs. Subset: CD45RO+ cells pooled with CCR7-negative TemRA cells. The CDR3: CASSQEWGWGNEQFF. CDR3 coding DNA: TGTGCCAGCAGCCAAGAATGGGGCTGGGGGAATGAGCAGTTCTTC.